This T cell receptor beta chain was profiled in a study of shared clonotypes between healthy human individuals. Study observations and caveats: Clonotype sharing among donors likely depends on sequencing depth.

A CD45RA+ naive subset and a CD45RA-negative memory subset were split from CD4+ cells. About this clone itself: No antigen is known for it.

The method was immunoSEQ multiplex PCR; TCRdb's version includes in-frame clones alone and lacks a portion of them. The sample consists of under 1,100,000 clones, about 80% of them appearing once. J gave up 7 bases and V 2 bases, and 2 bases lay outside the gene matches. Germline assignment: CDR1 SGHTA and CDR2 FQGNSA. The CDR3 contains 13 residues. This TCR came from a man aged 18 to 30 in good health. Some clones in this sample may be carry-over from other donors' samples. The V and J genes are TRBV7-2 and TRBJ2-4; 7 bases map to TRBD1. The sequenced material came from memory CD4+ T cells from PBMCs. The subset denotes: CD45RA-negative fraction. The CDR3 DNA sequence: TGTGCCAGCAGCTTACCAGGGGGTAACATTCAGTACTTC. This gives the protein CASSLPGGNIQYF.